Listed below are T cell receptor beta chains from one sample, sequenced in a study of blood T cells in healthy people across ages. TCRdb re-called the 5' RACE reads with MiXCR, one entry per CDR3 protein. The sample yields 850,000 to 1,000,000 distinct CDR3 sequences, just over 50% seen once. Source material: blood. The receptors here all came from a woman aged 55-69 years in good health. Both conserved end residues are part of each CDR3. The D gene is left open where the match is weak. Size values are once, few and many counts, or a class for expanded clones, and some rows have none.

>few|17|TRBV29-1|TRBJ2-1|TRBD2
TGCAGCGTTGGAAAGGACGGGACTAGCGGGGCCCGGCGTGAGCAGTTCTTC
CSVGKDGTSGARREQFF
>few|13|TRBV12-3/TRBV12-4|TRBJ2-5|NA
TGTGCCAGCAGTTTAGCAGGGTCAGGGGCCCAGTACTTC
CASSLAGSGAQYF
>few|12|TRBV28|TRBJ2-1|TRBD2
TGTGCCAGTAGGGACTACCGAAATGAGCAGTTCTTC
CASRDYRNEQFF
>NA|14|TRBV27|TRBJ2-7|NA
TGTGCCAGCAGCTGGCCCCAGGGTGGGGGCGAGCAGTACTTC
CASSWPQGGGEQYF
>few|15|TRBV7-2|TRBJ2-1|TRBD2
TGTGCCAGCAGCACCGGACTAGCGGGACCCAATGAGCAGTTCTTC
CASSTGLAGPNEQFF
>NA|14|TRBV20-1|TRBJ2-4|NA
TGCAGTGCTAGTAGTTTGGGACAAACCTACGAGCGGTACTTC
CSASSLGQTYERYF
>NA|15|TRBV6-1|TRBJ2-7|TRBD2
TGTGCCAGCAGTGAAGCTAGCGGGAACTCCTACGAGCAGTACTTC
CASSEASGNSYEQYF
>NA|15|TRBV12-3/TRBV12-4|TRBJ2-3|TRBD2
TGTGCCAGCAGTTCGGCGGGAGGGAACACAGATACGCAGTATTTT
CASSSAGGNTDTQYF
>NA|13|TRBV20-1|TRBJ2-7|NA
TGCAGTGCTAGAGGGGTCGGACTCTACGAGCAGTACTTC
CSARGVGLYEQYF
>NA|15|TRBV7-9|TRBJ2-3|NA
TGTGCCAGCAGCTCTCTTAACAGGGACGGGGATACGCAGTATTTT
CASSSLNRDGDTQYF
>NA|14|TRBV4-1|TRBJ1-1|NA
TGCGCCAGCACGCCCCAGGGTGGAGGGACTGAAGCTTTCTTT
CASTPQGGGTEAFF
>NA|15|TRBV4-2|TRBJ2-7|NA
TGTGCCAGCAGCCAAGATGGTAGCAGTACCTACGAGCAGTACTTC
CASSQDGSSTYEQYF
>NA|18|TRBV28|TRBJ2-1|NA
TGTGCCAGCAGTTCGATTTCCGGAACTACAAGGGGAAGGGGTGAGCAGTTCTTC
CASSSISGTTRGRGEQFF
>NA|16|TRBV11-2|TRBJ2-2|NA
TGTGCCAGCAGCTTATGGGCAGCCACGAACACCGGGGAGCTGTTTTTT
CASSLWAATNTGELFF
>few|12|TRBV28|TRBJ2-5|NA
TGTGCCAGCAGTTTCCAGGCGGAGACCCAGTACTTC
CASSFQAETQYF
>few|15|TRBV11-2|TRBJ2-7|TRBD2
TGTGCCAGCAGCCCGCCGGGACTAGCACCCTACGAGCAGTACTTC
CASSPPGLAPYEQYF
>NA|14|TRBV20-1|TRBJ2-3|NA
TGCAGTGCCAGAAAGGGACGAGGACGAGATACGCAGTATTTT
CSARKGRGRDTQYF
>NA|17|TRBV7-6|TRBJ2-3|TRBD2
TGTGCCAGCAGCTTAGCCAAAACAGCGGGGGGGACAGATACGCAGTATTTT
CASSLAKTAGGTDTQYF
>once|15|TRBV28|TRBJ1-1|NA
TGTGCCAGCAAGGACCCGGGGCTCATGAACACTGAAGCTTTCTTT
CASKDPGLMNTEAFF
>NA|18|TRBV4-2|TRBJ2-3|TRBD2
TGTGCCAGCAGCCAAGATCCCAGTGGTAGCGGGAACACAGATACGCAGTATTTT
CASSQDPSGSGNTDTQYF
>many|12|TRBV29-1|TRBJ2-4|NA
TGCAGCGTTGCGGACGGGAAAAACATTCAGTACTTC
CSVADGKNIQYF
>NA|17|TRBV4-3|TRBJ1-3|NA
TGCGCCAGCAGCCAAGATGCCGGGGGCGCAACTGGAAACACCATATATTTT
CASSQDAGGATGNTIYF
>few|15|TRBV4-1|TRBJ2-1|NA
TGCGCCAGCAGCCAAGATGGGACGGTCTATGATGAGCAGTTCTTC
CASSQDGTVYDEQFF
>once|15|TRBV9|TRBJ2-5|NA
TGTGCCAGCAGCGTAGAATCTGTCCCCTTCGGGACCCAGTACTTC
CASSVESVPFGTQYF
>few|14|TRBV9|TRBJ2-3|NA
TGTGCCAGCAGCGCAGCGGGCCTCACAGATACGCAGTATTTT
CASSAAGLTDTQYF
>NA|14|TRBV24-1|TRBJ2-5|NA
TGTGCCACCAGTGACCCGGGGTTAGGAGAGACCCAGTACTTC
CATSDPGLGETQYF
>NA|16|TRBV13|TRBJ2-5|NA
TGTGCCAGCAGCCCCCGTAACCTCCAAGACCAAGAGACCCAGTACTTC
CASSPRNLQDQETQYF
>NA|15|TRBV29-1|TRBJ2-2|NA
TGCAGCGCGTCTGGCGGAGACGCGAACACCGGGGAGCTGTTTTTT
CSASGGDANTGELFF
>many|13|TRBV29-1|TRBJ2-3|TRBD1
TGCAGCGTGCTTGGGACAGCCACAGATACGCAGTATTTT
CSVLGTATDTQYF
>NA|14|TRBV12-3/TRBV12-4|TRBJ2-3|NA
TGTGCCAGCAGTTTAGGTGGGAGCAAAGATACGCAGTATTTT
CASSLGGSKDTQYF
>NA|14|TRBV7-2|TRBJ2-4|TRBD2
TGTGCCAGCAGCCCCCTGGGAGGGGTGAACATTCAGTACTTC
CASSPLGGVNIQYF
>NA|13|TRBV29-1|TRBJ2-1|NA
TGCAGCGTTGACAGGGCCACTTACAATGAGCAGTTCTTC
CSVDRATYNEQFF
>NA|14|TRBV2|TRBJ2-7|NA
TGTGCCAGCAGTGCAACGCACCAATCCTACGAGCAGTACTTC
CASSATHQSYEQYF
>NA|15|TRBV25-1|TRBJ1-5|NA
TGTGCCAGCGGAAACCTCGACCGGCGAAATCAGCCCCAGCATTTT
CASGNLDRRNQPQHF
>once|16|TRBV6-2/TRBV6-3|TRBJ1-5|NA
TGTGCCAGCAGTTACTCCGGCGGACGGGTCAATCAGCCCCAGCATTTT
CASSYSGGRVNQPQHF
>once|13|TRBV15|TRBJ2-1|TRBD2
TGTGCCACCAGCAGGGGACTAGATAGTGAGCAGTTCTTC
CATSRGLDSEQFF
>NA|13|TRBV20-1|TRBJ2-5|NA
TGCAGTGCTGACGATGGAGGACAAGAGACCCAGTACTTC
CSADDGGQETQYF
>NA|15|TRBV28|TRBJ2-5|TRBD2
TGTGCCAGCAGTACCATAGCGGGGGGGAGGGAGACCCAGTACTTC
CASSTIAGGRETQYF
>NA|16|TRBV5-4|TRBJ2-1|TRBD2
TGTGCCAGCAGCCCCCCCAGACTAGCGGTGTACAATGAGCAGTTCTTC
CASSPPRLAVYNEQFF
>NA|18|TRBV18|TRBJ2-6|NA
TGTGCCAGCTCACCACCCCTAACAGTTTTCTCTGGGGCCAACGTCCTGACTTTC
CASSPPLTVFSGANVLTF
>NA|18|TRBV29-1|TRBJ2-3|TRBD2
TGCAGCGTTGAAGATACGGGTACTAGCGGGATGGGTACAGATACGCAGTATTTT
CSVEDTGTSGMGTDTQYF
>NA|15|TRBV7-2|TRBJ1-5|NA
TGTGCCAGCACCTCGGGACCTTATAGCAATCAGCCCCAGCATTTT
CASTSGPYSNQPQHF
>few|16|TRBV20-1|TRBJ2-7|TRBD2
TGCAGTGCTAGAGGAGGGGAGGGACTAGCGGCCTACGAGCAGTACTTC
CSARGGEGLAAYEQYF
>NA|15|TRBV18|TRBJ2-5|TRBD2
TGTGCCAGCTCACCCGGACTAGCGGGGCTTTTGGAGCAGTACTTC
CASSPGLAGLLEQYF
>NA|12|TRBV12-3/TRBV12-4|TRBJ2-1|TRBD2
TGTGCCAGCAGGAGCGGGAGGTCTGAGCAGTTCTTC
CASRSGRSEQFF
>NA|13|TRBV7-9|TRBJ1-1|NA
TGTGCCAGCAGCTCCGGCTTATTCGGGGAAGCTTTCTTT
CASSSGLFGEAFF
>NA|16|TRBV28|TRBJ1-2|TRBD1
TGTGCCAGCAGTGTAACCGGGACAGGGGTTAGCTATGGCTACACCTTC
CASSVTGTGVSYGYTF
>NA|12|TRBV28|TRBJ2-7|TRBD2
TGTGCCAGCAGCCGGGAGGAGTACGAGCAGTACTTC
CASSREEYEQYF
>NA|15|TRBV3-1|TRBJ1-4|NA
TGTGCCAGCAGCCAAGAACCCGCAACTAATGAAAAACTGTTTTTT
CASSQEPATNEKLFF
>NA|14|TRBV18|TRBJ2-3|TRBD2
TGTGCCAGCTCACCGGGACTACCCCCGGATACGCAGTATTTT
CASSPGLPPDTQYF
>NA|18|TRBV27|TRBJ2-7|TRBD2
TGTGCCAGCAGTACACTTCTAGCGGGAGGGCCCAAGGAGGCCGAGCAGTACTTC
CASSTLLAGGPKEAEQYF